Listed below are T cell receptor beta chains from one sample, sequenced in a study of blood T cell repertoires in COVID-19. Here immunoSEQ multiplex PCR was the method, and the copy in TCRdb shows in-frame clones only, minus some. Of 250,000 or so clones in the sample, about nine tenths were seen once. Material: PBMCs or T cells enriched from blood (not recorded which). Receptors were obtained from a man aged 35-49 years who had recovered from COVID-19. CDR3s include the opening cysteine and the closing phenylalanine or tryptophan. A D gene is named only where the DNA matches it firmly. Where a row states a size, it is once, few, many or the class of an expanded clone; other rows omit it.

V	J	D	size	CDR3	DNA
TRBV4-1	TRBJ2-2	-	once	CASSQRILGGRNTGELFF	TGCGCCAGCAGCCAACGCATTTTGGGGGGAAGGAACACCGGGGAGCTGTTTTTT
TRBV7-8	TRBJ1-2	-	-	CASSLGGTNYGYTF	TGTGCCAGCAGCTTAGGCGGAACTAACTATGGCTACACCTTC
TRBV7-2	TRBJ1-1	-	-	CASSLGRRGTEAFF	TGTGCCAGCAGCCTGGGCAGGCGTGGAACTGAAGCTTTCTTT
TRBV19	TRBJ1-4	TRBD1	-	CASSIGTAEKLFF	TGTGCCAGTAGTATCGGGACAGCCGAAAAACTGTTTTTT
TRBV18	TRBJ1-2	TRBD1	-	CASSPGTGVNYGYTF	TGTGCCAGCTCACCAGGGACAGGGGTTAACTATGGCTACACCTTC
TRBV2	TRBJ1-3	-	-	CASSDRLPISGNTIYF	TGTGCCAGCAGTGACAGACTTCCTATCTCTGGAAACACCATATATTTT
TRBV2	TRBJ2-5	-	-	CASSIASQETQYF	TGTGCCAGCTCTATTGCGTCACAAGAGACCCAGTACTTC
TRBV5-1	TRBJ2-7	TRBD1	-	CASSLTGAAPYEQYF	TGCGCCAGCAGCTTGACAGGGGCCGCCCCATACGAGCAGTACTTC
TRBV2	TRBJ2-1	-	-	CASSETGYNEQFF	TGTGCCAGCAGTGAGACAGGATACAATGAGCAGTTCTTC
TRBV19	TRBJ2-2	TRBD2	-	CASILRGGNTGELFF	TGTGCCAGTATCCTGCGGGGGGGGAACACCGGGGAGCTGTTTTTT
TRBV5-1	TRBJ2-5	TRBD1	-	CASSADRGNGETQYF	TGCGCCAGCAGCGCGGACAGGGGGAATGGAGAGACCCAGTACTTC
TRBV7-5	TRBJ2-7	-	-	CVRTTSGVAYEQYF	TGTGTCAGAACGACTAGCGGGGTCGCCTACGAGCAGTACTTC
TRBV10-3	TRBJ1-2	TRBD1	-	CAISAPDRGGGYTF	TGTGCCATCAGCGCCCCGGACAGGGGTGGAGGCTACACCTTC
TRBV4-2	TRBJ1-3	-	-	CASSHAPGSTNTIYF	TGTGCCAGCAGCCATGCCCCAGGATCAACAAACACCATATATTTT
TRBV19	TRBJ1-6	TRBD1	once	CASSTGQGVNSPLHF	TGTGCCAGTAGTACGGGACAGGGAGTTAATTCACCCCTCCACTTT
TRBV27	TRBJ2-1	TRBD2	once	CASSSGTSGYNEQFF	TGTGCCAGCAGTTCCGGGACTAGCGGGTACAATGAGCAGTTCTTC
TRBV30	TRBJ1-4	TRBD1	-	CAWTSGTGVEKLFF	TGTGCCTGGACCTCCGGGACAGGGGTTGAAAAACTGTTTTTT
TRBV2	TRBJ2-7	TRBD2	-	CASKRDSSYEQYF	TGTGCCAGCAAGCGGGATTCCTCCTACGAGCAGTACTTC
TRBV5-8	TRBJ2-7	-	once	CASSLRSGHLHYEQYF	TGTGCCAGCAGCTTGAGGTCCGGACACCTACACTACGAGCAGTACTTC
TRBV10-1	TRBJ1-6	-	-	CASIKARAPNSPLHF	TGCGCCAGCATTAAAGCGCGGGCCCCAAATTCACCCCTCCACTTT
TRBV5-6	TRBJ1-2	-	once	CASILQTTYNYGYTF	TGTGCCAGCATATTGCAGACGACATATAACTATGGCTACACCTTC
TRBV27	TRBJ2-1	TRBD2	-	CASSFRTSGIDGQFF	TGTGCCAGCAGTTTTCGGACTAGCGGGATTGATGGACAGTTCTTC
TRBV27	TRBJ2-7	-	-	CASSSPVRGGFYEQYF	TGTGCCAGCAGTTCCCCTGTCCGAGGCGGGTTCTACGAGCAGTACTTC